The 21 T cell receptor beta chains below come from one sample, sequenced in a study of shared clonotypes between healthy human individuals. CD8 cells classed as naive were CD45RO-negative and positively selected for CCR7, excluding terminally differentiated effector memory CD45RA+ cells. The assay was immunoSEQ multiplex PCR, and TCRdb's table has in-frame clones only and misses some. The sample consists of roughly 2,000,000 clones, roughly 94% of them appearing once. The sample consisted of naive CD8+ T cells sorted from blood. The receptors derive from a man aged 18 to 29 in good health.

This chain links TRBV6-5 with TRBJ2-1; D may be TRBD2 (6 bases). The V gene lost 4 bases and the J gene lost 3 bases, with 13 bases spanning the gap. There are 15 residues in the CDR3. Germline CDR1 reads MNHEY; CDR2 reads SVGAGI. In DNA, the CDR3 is TGTGCCAGCAGTTTTAAACCGGGACTCTACAATGAGCAGTTCTTC. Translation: CASSFKPGLYNEQFF.

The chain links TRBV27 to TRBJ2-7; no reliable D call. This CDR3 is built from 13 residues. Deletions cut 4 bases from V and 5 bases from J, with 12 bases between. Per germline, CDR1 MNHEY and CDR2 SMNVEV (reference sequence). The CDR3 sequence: CASSSGFVHEQYF. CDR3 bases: TGTGCCAGCAGTTCGGGTTTTGTCCACGAGCAGTACTTC.

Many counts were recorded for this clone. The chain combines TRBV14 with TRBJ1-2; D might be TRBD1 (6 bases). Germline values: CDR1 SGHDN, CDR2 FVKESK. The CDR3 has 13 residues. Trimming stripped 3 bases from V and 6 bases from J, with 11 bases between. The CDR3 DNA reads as TGTGCCAGCAGCCAGTCAGGGGTTCATGGCTACACCTTC. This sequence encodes CASSQSGVHGYTF.

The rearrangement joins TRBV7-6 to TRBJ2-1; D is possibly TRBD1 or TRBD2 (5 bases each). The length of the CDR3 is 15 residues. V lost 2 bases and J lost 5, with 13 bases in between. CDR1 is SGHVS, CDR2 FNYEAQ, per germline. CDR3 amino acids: CASSLSRGWDNEQFF. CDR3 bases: TGTGCCAGCAGCTTATCACGGGGCTGGGACAATGAGCAGTTCTTC.

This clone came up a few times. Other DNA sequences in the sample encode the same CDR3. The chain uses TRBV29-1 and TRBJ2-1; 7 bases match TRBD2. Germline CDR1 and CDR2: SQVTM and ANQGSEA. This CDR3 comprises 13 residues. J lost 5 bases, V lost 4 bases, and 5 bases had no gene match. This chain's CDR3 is CSVGSGEDNEQFF. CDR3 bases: TGCAGCGTTGGAAGCGGGGAGGACAATGAGCAGTTCTTC.

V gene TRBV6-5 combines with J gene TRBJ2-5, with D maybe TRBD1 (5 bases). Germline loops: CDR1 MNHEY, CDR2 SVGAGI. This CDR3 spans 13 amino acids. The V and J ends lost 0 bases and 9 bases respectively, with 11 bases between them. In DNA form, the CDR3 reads TGTGCCAGCAGTTACTCGATCAGGGAAGCCCAGTACTTC. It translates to CASSYSIREAQYF.

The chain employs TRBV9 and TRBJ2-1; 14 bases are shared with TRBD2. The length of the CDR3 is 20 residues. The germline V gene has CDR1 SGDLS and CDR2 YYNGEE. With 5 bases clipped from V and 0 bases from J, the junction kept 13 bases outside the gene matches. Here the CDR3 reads CASRLIVTSGGDYSYNEQFF. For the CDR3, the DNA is TGTGCCAGCAGACTCATTGTGACTAGCGGGGGGGATTACTCCTACAATGAGCAGTTCTTC.

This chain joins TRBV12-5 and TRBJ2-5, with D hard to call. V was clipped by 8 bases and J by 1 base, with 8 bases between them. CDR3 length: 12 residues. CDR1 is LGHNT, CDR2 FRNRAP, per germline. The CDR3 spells CASTALQETQYF. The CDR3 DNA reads TGTGCTAGTACGGCGCTCCAAGAGACCCAGTACTTC.

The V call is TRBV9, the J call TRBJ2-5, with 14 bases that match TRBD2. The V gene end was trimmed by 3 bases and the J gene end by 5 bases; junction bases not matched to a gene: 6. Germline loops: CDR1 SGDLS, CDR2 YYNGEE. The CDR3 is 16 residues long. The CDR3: CASSGGLAGGRETQYF. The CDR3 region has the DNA TGTGCCAGCAGCGGCGGACTAGCGGGGGGCAGGGAGACCCAGTACTTC.

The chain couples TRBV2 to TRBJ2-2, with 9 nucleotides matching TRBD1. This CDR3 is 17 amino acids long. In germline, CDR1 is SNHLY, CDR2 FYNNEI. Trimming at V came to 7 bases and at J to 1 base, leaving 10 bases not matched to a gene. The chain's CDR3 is CASTPAPGQGNTGELFF. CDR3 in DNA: TGTGCCAGCACCCCAGCTCCGGGACAGGGGAACACCGGGGAGCTGTTTTTT.

CDR3 nucleotides: TGCAGCGTGGGGGCCAACGAGCAGTACTTC. It specifies CSVGANEQYF. V gene TRBV29-1 combines with J gene TRBJ2-7; TRBD1 might be the D (6 bases). Trimming removed 6 bases from V and 5 bases from J, with 8 bases in between. This CDR3 has 10 amino acids. CDR1 SQVTM and CDR2 ANQGSEA come from the germline V gene.

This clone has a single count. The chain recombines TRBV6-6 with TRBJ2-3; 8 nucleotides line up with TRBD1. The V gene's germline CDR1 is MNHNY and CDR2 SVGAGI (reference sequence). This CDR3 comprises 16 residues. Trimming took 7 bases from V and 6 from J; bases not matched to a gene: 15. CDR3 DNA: TGTGCCAGCATTTTAATCGGGACAGGAGGGAGGGATACGCAGTATTTT. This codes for CASILIGTGGRDTQYF.

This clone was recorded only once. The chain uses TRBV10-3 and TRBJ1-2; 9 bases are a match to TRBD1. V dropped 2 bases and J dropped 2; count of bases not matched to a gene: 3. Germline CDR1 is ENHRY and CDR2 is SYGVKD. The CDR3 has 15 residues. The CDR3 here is CAISELDRGNYGYTF. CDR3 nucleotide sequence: TGTGCCATCAGTGAGCTGGACAGGGGAAACTATGGCTACACCTTC.

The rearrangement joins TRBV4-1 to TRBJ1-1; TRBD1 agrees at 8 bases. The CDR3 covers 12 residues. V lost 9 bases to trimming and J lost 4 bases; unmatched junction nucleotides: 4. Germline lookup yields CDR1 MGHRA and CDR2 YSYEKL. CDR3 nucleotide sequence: TGCGCCAGTAGACAGGGGACCACTGAAGCTTTCTTT. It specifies CASRQGTTEAFF.

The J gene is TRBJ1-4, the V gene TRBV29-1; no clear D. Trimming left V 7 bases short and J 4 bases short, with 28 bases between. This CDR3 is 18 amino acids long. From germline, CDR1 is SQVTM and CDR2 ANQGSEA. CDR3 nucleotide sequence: TGCAGCGCCCTGGGGATGAGCAGGCAAGGACGTTATAATGAAAAACTGTTTTTT. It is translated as CSALGMSRQGRYNEKLFF.

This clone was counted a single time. This chain's CDR3 is CAWSVMDMREHNEQFF. The CDR3 region has the DNA TGTGCCTGGAGTGTAATGGATATGAGGGAGCACAATGAGCAGTTCTTC. The chain recombines TRBV30 with TRBJ2-1; D is possibly TRBD2 (5 bases). This CDR3 has 16 amino acids. In germline, CDR1 is GTSNPN, CDR2 SVGIG (reference sequence). Deletions cut 0 bases from V and 5 bases from J, with 17 bases between.

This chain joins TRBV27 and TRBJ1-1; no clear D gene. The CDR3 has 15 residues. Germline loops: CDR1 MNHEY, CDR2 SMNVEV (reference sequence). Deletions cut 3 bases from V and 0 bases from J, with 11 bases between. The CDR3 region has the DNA TGTGCCAGCAGTTTTTTGACGGCAGTGAACACTGAAGCTTTCTTT. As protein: CASSFLTAVNTEAFF.

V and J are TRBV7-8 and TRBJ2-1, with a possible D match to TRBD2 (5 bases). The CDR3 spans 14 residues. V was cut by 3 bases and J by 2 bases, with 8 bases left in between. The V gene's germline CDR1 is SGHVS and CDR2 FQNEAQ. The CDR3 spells CASSFGRAYNEQFF. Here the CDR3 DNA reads TGTGCCAGCAGCTTCGGGCGGGCCTACAATGAGCAGTTCTTC. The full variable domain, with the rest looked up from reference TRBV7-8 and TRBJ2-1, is GAGVSQSPRYKVAKRGQDVALRCDPISGHVSLFWYQQALGQGPEFLTYFQNEAQLDKSGLPSDRFFAERPEGSVSTLKIQRTQQEDSAVYLCASSFGRAYNEQFFGPGTRLTVL.

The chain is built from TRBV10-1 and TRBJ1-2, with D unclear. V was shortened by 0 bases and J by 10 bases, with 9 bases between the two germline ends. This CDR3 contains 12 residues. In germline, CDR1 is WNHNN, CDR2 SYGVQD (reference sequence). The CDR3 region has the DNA TGCGCCAGCAGTGAGTCCGGTATCGTCTACACCTTC. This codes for CASSESGIVYTF.

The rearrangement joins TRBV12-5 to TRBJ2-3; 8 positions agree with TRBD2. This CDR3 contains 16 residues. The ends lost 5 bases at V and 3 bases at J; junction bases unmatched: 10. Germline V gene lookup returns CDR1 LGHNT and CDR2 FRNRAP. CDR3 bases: TGTGCTAGTGGTATCCCAGCGGGAGCTTTAACAGATACGCAGTATTTT. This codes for CASGIPAGALTDTQYF.

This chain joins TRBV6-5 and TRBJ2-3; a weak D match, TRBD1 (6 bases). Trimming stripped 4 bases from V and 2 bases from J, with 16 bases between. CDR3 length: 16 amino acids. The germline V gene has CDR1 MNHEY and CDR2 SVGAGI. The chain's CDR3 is CASSLARGRATDTQYF. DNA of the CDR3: TGTGCCAGCAGTTTAGCCAGGGGACGAGCCACAGATACGCAGTATTTT.